This TCR beta chain was recorded in a study of blood T cell repertoires in COVID-19. For the study at large: The study drew acute and convalescent COVID-19 samples from the United States, Italy and Spain. From T cells, B-cell-depleted T cells, or PBMCs came the material, which was cDNA or gDNA.

This clone appeared a single time. The germline CDR1 and CDR2 sequences are SGHVS and FQNEAQ. J lost 1 base, V lost 5 bases, and 12 bases had no gene match. This CDR3 comprises 18 residues. Per the original methods: Amplifying reference gene primers gave estimates of nucleated cell counts. Assay used: immunoSEQ multiplex PCR; TCRdb lists only in-frame clones, some missing. The V and J calls and clone size were taken over from that table, and D and trimming were inferred from the DNA. The data contain tens of thousands of clones, more than 80% of them singletons. The chain joins TRBV7-8 to TRBJ2-7; TRBD2 aligns across 12 bases. The receptor's source is a woman in her seventies with acute or convalescent COVID-19. Sequenced sample: peripheral blood. The CDR3 is CASSRPTSGSWASYEQYF. Written as DNA, the CDR3 is TGTGCCAGCAGCCGCCCGACTAGCGGGAGTTGGGCTTCCTACGAGCAGTACTTC.